This is a list of T cell receptor beta chains from one sample in a study of cytomegalovirus exposure and HLA in healthy donors. Libraries were prepared by immunoSEQ multiplex PCR; TCRdb keeps only in-frame clonotypes and omits some of them. The sample comprises 150,000 or so clones, 81% of which are singletons, and 1.3% rests with the top ten. The sequencing sample was made of PBMCs. The receptors were gathered from a man aged 45-65 years in good health and CMV-seropositive. Each CDR3 is given without its conserved first and last residue. The order of the fields is V gene, J gene, CDR3 protein.

V gene: TRBV10-3; J gene: TRBJ2-3; CDR3 protein: AISEGKTSGRRTDTQY
V gene: TRBV5-1; J gene: TRBJ2-5; CDR3 protein: ASSLGTGSLEETQY
V gene: TRBV5-1; J gene: TRBJ2-7; CDR3 protein: ASSITGGIGYEQY
V gene: TRBV6-5; J gene: .; CDR3 protein: ASSYLGTGYYEQY
V gene: TRBV4-1; J gene: TRBJ2-7; CDR3 protein: ASSHGDRGPSYEQY
V gene: TRBV10-2; J gene: TRBJ2-1; CDR3 protein: ASSPTSGGYNEQF
V gene: TRBV18; J gene: TRBJ1-5; CDR3 protein: ASSGGGQPQH
V gene: TRBV7-6; J gene: TRBJ1-1; CDR3 protein: ASSLARQSNTEAF
V gene: TRBV27; J gene: TRBJ2-7; CDR3 protein: ASSSVGRTYEQY
V gene: TRBV30; J gene: TRBJ1-2; CDR3 protein: AWSYTDGYT
V gene: TRBV9; J gene: TRBJ1-2; CDR3 protein: ASSETGWVNYGYT
V gene: TRBV5-1; J gene: TRBJ1-1; CDR3 protein: ASSMGQLNTEAF
V gene: TRBV27; J gene: TRBJ2-7; CDR3 protein: ASSLSLASYEQY
V gene: TRBV6-4; J gene: TRBJ1-2; CDR3 protein: ASSEGTAYGYT
V gene: TRBV4-1; J gene: TRBJ1-2; CDR3 protein: ASSRAGGLMDNYGYT
V gene: TRBV27; J gene: TRBJ2-3; CDR3 protein: ASSLSTGVSSGADTQY
V gene: TRBV28; J gene: TRBJ1-5; CDR3 protein: ASSLGGRSNQPQH
V gene: TRBV7-6; J gene: TRBJ2-5; CDR3 protein: ASSLEGQSQETQY
V gene: TRBV28; J gene: TRBJ1-5; CDR3 protein: ASTRDRGGNQPQH
V gene: TRBV18; J gene: TRBJ1-5; CDR3 protein: ASSLSGGGQPQH
V gene: TRBV5-1; J gene: TRBJ2-7; CDR3 protein: ASKGGRMHEQY
V gene: TRBV5-4; J gene: TRBJ2-3; CDR3 protein: ASSLGGESTDTQY
V gene: TRBV18; J gene: TRBJ1-5; CDR3 protein: ASSPRGQGDQPQH
V gene: TRBV5-1; J gene: TRBJ2-7; CDR3 protein: ASSLVGHEQY
V gene: TRBV27; J gene: TRBJ1-1; CDR3 protein: ASSSPPGQLNTEAF
V gene: TRBV5-1; J gene: TRBJ1-1; CDR3 protein: ASSSVVSAGTEAF
V gene: TRBV7-8; J gene: TRBJ2-6; CDR3 protein: ASSSPGAGEGANVLT
V gene: TRBV28; J gene: TRBJ2-7; CDR3 protein: ASSLTPSYEQY
V gene: TRBV5-1; J gene: TRBJ2-5; CDR3 protein: ASSQTSGGPRGETQY
V gene: TRBV18; J gene: TRBJ1-6; CDR3 protein: ASSPGGGDNSPLH
V gene: TRBV7-2; J gene: TRBJ1-1; CDR3 protein: ASSLRRGTEAF
V gene: TRBV28; J gene: TRBJ1-2; CDR3 protein: ASGDSRYGYT
V gene: TRBV7-9; J gene: TRBJ1-2; CDR3 protein: ASSPTGGPGGYT
V gene: TRBV4-1; J gene: TRBJ2-7; CDR3 protein: ASSQGLAGGEQY
V gene: TRBV9; J gene: TRBJ2-5; CDR3 protein: ASSGGGGLAGFLEGETQY
V gene: TRBV5-1; J gene: TRBJ1-2; CDR3 protein: ASSRDRGNYGYT
V gene: TRBV7-2; J gene: TRBJ2-2; CDR3 protein: ASSGSGNTGELF
V gene: TRBV4-2; J gene: TRBJ2-1; CDR3 protein: ASSRMGEGLVNEQF
V gene: TRBV30; J gene: TRBJ1-4; CDR3 protein: AWRGTGVEKLF
V gene: TRBV7-3; J gene: TRBJ2-1; CDR3 protein: ASSLMGLAGEEQF
V gene: TRBV15; J gene: TRBJ2-7; CDR3 protein: ATSSWTGFNEQY
V gene: TRBV5-1; J gene: TRBJ2-5; CDR3 protein: ASSLEGLAGEGETQY
V gene: TRBV12-2; J gene: TRBJ2-3; CDR3 protein: ASRLAAGLAGECGTQY
V gene: TRBV29-1; J gene: TRBJ2-1; CDR3 protein: SVGAQSPYNEQF
V gene: TRBV6-5; J gene: TRBJ1-5; CDR3 protein: ASRDNHYSNQPQH
V gene: TRBV5-5; J gene: TRBJ2-1; CDR3 protein: ASSFVPTSGSRNEQF
V gene: TRBV5-1; J gene: TRBJ2-1; CDR3 protein: ASSGGSGRSNEQF
V gene: TRBV7-9; J gene: TRBJ2-7; CDR3 protein: ASSIGQPRLD
V gene: TRBV18; J gene: TRBJ2-5; CDR3 protein: ASSPGTDQETQY
V gene: TRBV19; J gene: TRBJ1-2; CDR3 protein: ASSRGGGAFRVYGYT
V gene: TRBV7-9; J gene: TRBJ2-6; CDR3 protein: ASRSMTGNGANVLT
V gene: TRBV5-4; J gene: TRBJ1-1; CDR3 protein: ASSTLTGGNTEAF
V gene: TRBV14; J gene: TRBJ1-4; CDR3 protein: ASSQASYRQGNEKLF